The present entry profiles one T cell receptor (beta chain) with its context. The data are from a study of blood T cell repertoires in COVID-19. Profiling relied on immunoSEQ multiplex PCR, and the TCRdb table lists in-frame clones only, not all of them. The table includes approximately 350,000 clones, 75% to 90% detected once. The V gene's germline CDR1 is MNHEY and CDR2 SVGAGI. With 2 bases removed from V and 9 bases from J, the gap between germline ends came to 20 bases. The CDR3 has 16 residues. This TCR came from a woman aged 55-69 years with COVID-19, enrolled during active disease. V and J are TRBV6-5 and TRBJ2-1; possible D gene TRBD2, 6 bases. The sample comprised peripheral blood. The CDR3 bases are TGTGCCAGCAGTTACCTGGCCGGGACCGGTAGCGGTGAGCAGTTCTTC. It yields the protein CASSYLAGTGSGEQFF.